This TCR beta chain was captured in a study of identical twins. TCRdb passed the 5' RACE reads through MiXCR, listing each CDR3 protein once. The table shows a few hundred thousand distinct CDR3 sequences, with more than 9% occurring only once. On this clonotype itself: Its antigen remains unknown.

Study-wide findings and caveats: Carriage of fewer insertions was seen in abundant cord blood beta clonotypes, whereas memory repertoires showed none.

These data were also reused for a study on yellow fever vaccine responses in identical twins.

The sequenced sample consisted of PBMCs. The clonotype was recovered from a woman under 30 in good health.

The CDR3 sequence is CASIAGYSYNEQFF. CDR3 sequence (DNA): TGTGCCAGCATTGCGGGGTACTCCTACAATGAGCAGTTCTTC. This sequence joins TRBV28 and TRBJ2-1, with D perhaps TRBD2 (6 bases). This CDR3 has 14 residues. The germline V gene has CDR1 MDHEN and CDR2 SYDVKM. The germline V and J ends were trimmed by 7 bases and 0 bases, with 10 bases remaining between them.